The next 20 T cell receptor beta chains were all read from a single sample in a study of tumor and adjacent non-tumor tissue in lung cancer. Three rounds of nested PCR, following a modified ARM-PCR protocol, produced the TCRbeta library. TCRdb redid the calling of the multiplex PCR reads with MiXCR, one entry per CDR3 protein. The profile shows tens of thousands of distinct CDR3 sequences, about 70% of them singletons. No cell sorting was done before RNA was extracted from the tissue. Distant lung tissue was collected more than 3 cm away from the tumor edge. Sequencing used distant non-tumor lung tissue. The receptors here all came from a woman aged 55-75 years with non-small cell lung cancer.

About this clonotype: Sequence at one end of the junction differs from germline and may be a read error. The J gene is TRBJ1-6, the V gene TRBV6-5, with D tentatively TRBD1 (5 bases). Germline values: CDR1 MNHEY, CDR2 SVGAGI. This CDR3 has 18 amino acids. This CDR3 is CASSSRVQGSSYNSPLHF. DNA for the CDR3: TGTGCCAGTAGTTCCCGAGTTCAGGGCAGCTCCTATAATTCACCCCTCCACTTT.

Concerning this clonotype: Germline and junction disagree at one end, which may indicate a read error. The V call is TRBV4-2, the J call TRBJ2-7; the D gene is possibly TRBD1 (5 bases). The germline gives CDR1 LGHNA, CDR2 YNFKEQ. The CDR3 loop spans 16 amino acids. The DNA of the CDR3 is TGTGCCAGCAACCAAAATTCATCCCAGGGCGGCTACGAGCAGTACTTC. This encodes CASNQNSSQGGYEQYF.

This clonotype was seen many times. The chain combines TRBV6-2 or TRBV6-3 with TRBJ1-1, with D possibly being TRBD1 (5 bases). CDR1 is MNHEY, CDR2 SVGEGT, per germline. This CDR3 has 13 amino acids. Trimming removed 2 bases at V and 14 bases at J, with 18 bases between. The CDR3 DNA is TGTGCCAGCAGTTACCAATACAGGCTCCGGTGCTTCTTT. Its translation: CASSYQYRLRCFF.

A remark on this clonotype: The CDR3 does not end in the conserved phenylalanine or tryptophan, so this is likely a read error. Because the CDR3's place on the DNA is in doubt, the DNA is left out and the CDR3 is given as listed by TCRdb. The chain carries TRBV29-1 and TRBJ1-1. Germline loops: CDR1 SQVTM, CDR2 ANQGSEA. A total of 14 residues make up the CDR3, ends included. The CDR3 protein is CSVKPSPANTEALL.

Comment on this clonotype: Likely a read error: the CDR3 ends without its conserved phenylalanine or tryptophan. V usage is TRBV11-2 and J usage is TRBJ2-7, with D hard to call. The germline V gene encodes CDR1 SGHAT and CDR2 FQNNGV. The CDR3 covers 10 residues. The CDR3: CDSSLYEQYL. The CDR3 bases are TGTGACAGCAGCTTATACGAGCAGTACTTA.

In this sample, this clonotype turned up many times. This sequence joins TRBV28 and TRBJ2-5; D is undetermined. The germline CDR1 and CDR2 sequences are MDHEN and SYDVKM. Trimming took off 5 bases at V and 2 bases at J, with 15 bases between the two ends. The CDR3 extends over 15 amino acids. The CDR3, as DNA: TGTGCCAGCAGTGCCGTAGGGCTGGATCAAGAGACCCAGTACTTC. Its protein is CASSAVGLDQETQYF.

This chain joins TRBV30 and TRBJ1-6, with D possibly being TRBD1 (5 bases). CDR3 length equals 13 residues. The germline V gene has CDR1 GTSNPN and CDR2 SVGIG (reference sequence). In DNA, the CDR3 is TGTGCTTGCCGCAGGGACTATAATTCACCCCTCCACTTT. Its protein is CACRRDYNSPLHF.

Regarding this clonotype: Mismatch with germline at one junction end may stem from a read error. V usage is TRBV12-3 or TRBV12-4 and J usage is TRBJ2-7, with D uncertain. CDR3 length: 13 amino acids. The CDR3 DNA reads as TGTGCTAGCAGTTGGGGATGGATGGGCGAGCAGTACTTC. Translated: CASSWGWMGEQYF.

This chain uses TRBV11-2 with TRBJ2-1; D is unclear. The CDR3 is made up of 17 amino acids. The germline V gene has CDR1 SGHAT and CDR2 FQNNGV. Trimming removed 11 bases at V and 0 bases at J, with 23 bases between. The CDR3 DNA sequence: TGTGCCGGCACTCCTACCTACGGGTCCAGCTCCTACAATGAGCAGTTCTTC. Translated, it gives CAGTPTYGSSSYNEQFF.

A note on this clonotype: At one end, the junction sequence differs from germline, possibly due to a read error. The V gene is TRBV6-6, the J gene TRBJ2-2; 7 bases fit TRBD1. Germline V gene sequence: CDR1 MNHNY, CDR2 SVGAGI (reference sequence). This CDR3 has 15 residues. CDR3 DNA: TGTGCCAGCAGTTTTGGGGCCTTTCACACAGGGGAGCTGTTGTTT. Translating it yields CASSFGAFHTGELLF.

In its sample, this clonotype was seen once. The junction and the germline gene differ at one end; a read error may be behind it. The rearrangement uses TRBV6-5 and TRBJ2-1; no firm D call. Germline V lookup: CDR1 MNHEY, CDR2 SVGAGI. There are 14 residues in the CDR3. The CDR3 DNA is TGCGCCAGCAGTTACTTCGAGCAGAACAATGAGCAGTTCTTC. Translated: CASSYFEQNNEQFF.

This clonotype is labeled as medium-sized. The V call is TRBV4-3, the J call TRBJ1-4, with TRBD1 as a possible D gene (6 bases). Trimming took off 1 base at V and 14 bases at J, with 17 bases between the two ends. This CDR3 contains 14 residues. CDR1 LGHNA and CDR2 YSLEER come from the germline V gene. CDR3 region: CASSQGLGGAGLFF. As DNA, the CDR3 is TGCGCCAGCAGCCAAGGATTGGGGGGCGCAGGGCTGTTTTTT.

On this clonotype itself: One end of the junction varies from germline; a read error may be responsible. This chain connects TRBV12-3 or TRBV12-4 to TRBJ2-4; D is unclear. The CDR3 is 15 amino acids. CDR3 nucleotides: TGTGCCAGCAGTGCAACAAGGAGTGGCAAAAACATTCAATACTTC. Its translation: CASSATRSGKNIQYF.

The V call is TRBV6-6, the J call TRBJ2-3; 7 nucleotides line up with TRBD2. The CDR3 is 17 residues long. The germline V gene has CDR1 MNHNY and CDR2 SVGAGI (reference sequence). CDR3 nucleotides: TGTACCATCGCCACCGGACTAGAGGGAGGGTTGGCAGATACGCAGTATTTT. Translating gives CTIATGLEGGLADTQYF.

In this sample, this clonotype turned up a few times. This may be a read error: a much more frequent sequence differs by one nucleotide. Because the CDR3 is missing its conserved closing phenylalanine or tryptophan, this is likely a read error. The CDR3 DNA is TGTGCCAGCAGATCGCTAGCGGACTACTACAATGAGCAGTTCCTC. Its translation is CASRSLADYYNEQFL. The chain recombines TRBV28 with TRBJ2-1; 7 bases match TRBD2. The V and J ends lost 6 bases and 3 bases, in that order; junction bases with no gene match: 8. CDR3 length: 15 residues. The germline CDR1 and CDR2 sequences are MDHEN and SYDVKM.

This clonotype is a singleton in its sample. The chain carries TRBV6-2 or TRBV6-3 and TRBJ2-1; D is possibly TRBD1 (5 bases). The CDR3 is 14 amino acids. Germline loops: CDR1 MNHEY, CDR2 SVGEGT. Trimming removed 7 bases at V and 10 bases at J, with 20 bases between. The CDR3 here is CASTNQGLGMEQFF. Written as DNA, the CDR3 is TGTGCCAGCACTAACCAGGGCCTCGGTATGGAGCAGTTCTTC.

Details on this clonotype: One end of the junction varies from germline; a read error may be responsible. The chain joins TRBV11-1 to TRBJ2-2; 12 positions agree with TRBD2. This CDR3 is built from 17 residues. Germline V CDR1 and CDR2: SGHAT, FQDESV (reference sequence). The CDR3 protein is CANNPRLAGESTGELFF. Here the CDR3 DNA reads TGTGCCAACAACCCGCGACTAGCGGGAGAATCCACCGGGGAACTGTTTTTT.

Notes on this clonotype: A junction end diverges from the germline sequence, so it may reflect a read error. The chain is built from TRBV20-1 and TRBJ2-1; 9 bases map to TRBD2. The germline V gene encodes CDR1 DFQATT and CDR2 SNEGSKA (reference sequence). The CDR3 has 16 amino acids. CDR3 protein: CSANDLAGSSYNEHFF. The CDR3 DNA reads TGCAGTGCAAATGACCTAGCGGGGAGCTCCTACAATGAGCACTTCTTC.

This clonotype was picked up one time. The chain is built from TRBV5-4 and TRBJ2-2, with a possible D match to TRBD1 (5 bases). CDR3 size: 14 residues. Per the germline V gene, CDR1 is SGHNT and CDR2 is YYREEE (reference sequence). The ends were cut back, 9 bases at V and 3 bases at J, with 15 bases in the middle. This chain's CDR3 is CAISSGQDTGELFF. CDR3 bases: TGTGCCATTAGCTCAGGGCAGGACACCGGGGAGCTGTTTTTT.

On this clonotype itself: An end of the junction does not agree with germline; a read error may underlie this. V gene TRBV6-5 combines with J gene TRBJ2-2; 10 bases align to TRBD2. CDR3 length equals 18 residues. Germline V lookup: CDR1 MNHEY, CDR2 SVGAGI. CDR3 in DNA: TGTGCCAGCAGTTACACGATGACCACTAGCGGGAACACGGGGGAGCTGTTTTTT. Translation gives CASSYTMTTSGNTGELFF.